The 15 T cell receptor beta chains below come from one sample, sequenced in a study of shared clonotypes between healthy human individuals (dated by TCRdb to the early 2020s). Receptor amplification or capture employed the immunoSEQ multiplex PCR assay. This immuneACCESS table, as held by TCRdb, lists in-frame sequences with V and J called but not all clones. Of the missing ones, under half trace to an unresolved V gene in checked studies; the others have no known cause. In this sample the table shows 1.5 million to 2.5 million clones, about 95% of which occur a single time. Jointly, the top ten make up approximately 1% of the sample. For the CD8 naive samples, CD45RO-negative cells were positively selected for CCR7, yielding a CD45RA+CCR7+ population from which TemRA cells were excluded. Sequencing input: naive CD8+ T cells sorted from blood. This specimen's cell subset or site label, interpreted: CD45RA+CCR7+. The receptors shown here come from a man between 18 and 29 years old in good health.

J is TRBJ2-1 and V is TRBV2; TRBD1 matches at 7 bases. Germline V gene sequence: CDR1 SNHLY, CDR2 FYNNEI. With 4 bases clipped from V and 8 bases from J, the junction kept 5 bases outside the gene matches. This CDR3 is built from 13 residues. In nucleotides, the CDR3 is TGTGCCAGCAGTGTAAACAGGGGCCATGAGCAGTTCTTC. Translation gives CASSVNRGHEQFF.

CDR3 in DNA: TGTGCCAGCAGTGAAGTAACTAGCGGATTTGTGGAGACCCAGTACTTC. It is translated as CASSEVTSGFVETQYF. The rearrangement uses TRBV2 and TRBJ2-5, with 8 bases aligning to TRBD2. Germline CDR1 reads SNHLY; CDR2 reads FYNNEI. This CDR3 is 16 amino acids long. With 1 base clipped from V and 5 bases from J, the junction kept 9 bases outside the gene matches. Drawing the rest from reference TRBV2 and TRBJ2-5, the complete variable domain is EPEVTQTPSHQVTQMGQEVILRCVPISNHLYFYWYRQILGQKVEFLVSFYNNEISEKSEIFDDQFSVERPDGSNFTLKIRSTKLEDSAMYFCASSEVTSGFVETQYFGPGTRLLVL.

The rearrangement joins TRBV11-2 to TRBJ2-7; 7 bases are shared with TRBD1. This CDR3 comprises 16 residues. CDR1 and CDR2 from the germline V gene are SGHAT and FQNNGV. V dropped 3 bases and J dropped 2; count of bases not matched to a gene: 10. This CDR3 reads CASSFMRGQLPYEQYF. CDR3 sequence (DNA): TGTGCCAGCAGCTTCATGAGGGGACAGCTACCCTACGAGCAGTACTTC.

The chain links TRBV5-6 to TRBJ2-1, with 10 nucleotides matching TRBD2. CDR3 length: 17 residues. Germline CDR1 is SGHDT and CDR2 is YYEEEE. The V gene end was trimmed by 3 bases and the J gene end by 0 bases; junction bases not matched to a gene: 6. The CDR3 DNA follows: TGTGCCAGCAGCTCACCCCTAGCGGGAGTCTCCTACAATGAGCAGTTCTTC. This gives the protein CASSSPLAGVSYNEQFF.

The DNA of the CDR3 is TGTGCCAGCACTGGTTTGGGCGTCACCGGGGAGCTGTTTTTT. Its translation: CASTGLGVTGELFF. The chain couples TRBV10-3 to TRBJ2-2; D not resolved. Germline V gene data show CDR1 as ENHRY and CDR2 as SYGVKD. CDR3 size: 14 residues. V dropped 10 bases and J dropped 4 bases, with 16 bases sitting between them.

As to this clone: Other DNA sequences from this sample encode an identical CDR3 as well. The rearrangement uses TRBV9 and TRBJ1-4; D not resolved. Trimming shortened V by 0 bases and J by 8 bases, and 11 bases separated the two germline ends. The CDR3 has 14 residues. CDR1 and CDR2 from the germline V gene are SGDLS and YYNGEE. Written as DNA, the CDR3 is TGTGCCAGCAGCGTAGGGAGGGTTGGCGAAAAACTGTTTTTT. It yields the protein CASSVGRVGEKLFF.

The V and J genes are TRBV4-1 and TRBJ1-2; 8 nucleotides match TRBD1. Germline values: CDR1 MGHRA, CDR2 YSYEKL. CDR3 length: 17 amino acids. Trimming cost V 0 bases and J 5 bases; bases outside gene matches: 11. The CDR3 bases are TGCGCCAGCAGCCAAGAAGTGGCAGGGGGCCCCGATTATGGCTACACCTTC. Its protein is CASSQEVAGGPDYGYTF.

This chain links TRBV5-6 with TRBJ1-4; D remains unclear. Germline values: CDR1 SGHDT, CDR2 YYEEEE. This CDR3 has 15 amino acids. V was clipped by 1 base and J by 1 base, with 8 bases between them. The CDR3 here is CASSLLIGTNEKLFF. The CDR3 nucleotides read TGTGCCAGCAGCTTGCTAATTGGAACTAATGAAAAACTGTTTTTT.

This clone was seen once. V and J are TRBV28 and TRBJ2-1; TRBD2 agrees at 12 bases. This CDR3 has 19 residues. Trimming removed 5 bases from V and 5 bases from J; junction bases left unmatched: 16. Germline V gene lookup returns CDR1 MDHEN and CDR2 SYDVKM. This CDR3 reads CASSPQLAGGPPVHNEQFF. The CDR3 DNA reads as TGTGCCAGCAGTCCTCAACTAGCGGGGGGCCCTCCGGTCCACAATGAGCAGTTCTTC.

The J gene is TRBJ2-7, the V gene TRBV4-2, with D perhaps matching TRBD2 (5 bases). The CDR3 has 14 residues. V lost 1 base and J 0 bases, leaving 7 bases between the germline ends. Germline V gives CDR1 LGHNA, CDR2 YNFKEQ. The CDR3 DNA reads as TGTGCCAGCAGCCAAGCCGAGGGCTCCTACGAGCAGTACTTC. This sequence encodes CASSQAEGSYEQYF.

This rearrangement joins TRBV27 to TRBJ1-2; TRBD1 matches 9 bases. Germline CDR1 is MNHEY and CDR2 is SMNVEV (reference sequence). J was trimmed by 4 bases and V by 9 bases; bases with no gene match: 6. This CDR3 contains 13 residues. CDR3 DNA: TGTGCCAGTCGACTACAGGGGGCCTATGGCTACACCTTC. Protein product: CASRLQGAYGYTF.

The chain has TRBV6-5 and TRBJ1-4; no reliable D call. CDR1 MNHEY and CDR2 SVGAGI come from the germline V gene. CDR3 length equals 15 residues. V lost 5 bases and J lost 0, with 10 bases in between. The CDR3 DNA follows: TGTGCCAGCAGTGCCCTGGGCTCAACTAATGAAAAACTGTTTTTT. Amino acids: CASSALGSTNEKLFF.

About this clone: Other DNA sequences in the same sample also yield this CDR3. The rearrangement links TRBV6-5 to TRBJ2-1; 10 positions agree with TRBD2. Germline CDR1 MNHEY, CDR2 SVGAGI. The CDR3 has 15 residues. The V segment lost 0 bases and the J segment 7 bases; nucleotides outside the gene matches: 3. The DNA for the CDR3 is TGTGCCAGCAGTTACTCGGCTAGCGGGAGTAATGAGCAGTTCTTC. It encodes CASSYSASGSNEQFF.

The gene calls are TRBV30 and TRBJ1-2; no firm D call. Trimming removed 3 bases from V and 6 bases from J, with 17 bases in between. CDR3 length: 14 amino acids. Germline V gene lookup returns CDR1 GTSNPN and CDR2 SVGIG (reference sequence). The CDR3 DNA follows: TGTGCCTGGAGCTTAGTCGGGGTATTCGATGGCTACACCTTC. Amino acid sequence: CAWSLVGVFDGYTF.

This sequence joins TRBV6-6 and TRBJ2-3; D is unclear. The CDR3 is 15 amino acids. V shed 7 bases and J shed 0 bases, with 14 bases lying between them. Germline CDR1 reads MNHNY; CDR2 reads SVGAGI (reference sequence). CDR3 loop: CASNLLGPSTDTQYF. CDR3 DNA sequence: TGTGCCAGCAACCTTCTAGGGCCGAGCACAGATACGCAGTATTTT.